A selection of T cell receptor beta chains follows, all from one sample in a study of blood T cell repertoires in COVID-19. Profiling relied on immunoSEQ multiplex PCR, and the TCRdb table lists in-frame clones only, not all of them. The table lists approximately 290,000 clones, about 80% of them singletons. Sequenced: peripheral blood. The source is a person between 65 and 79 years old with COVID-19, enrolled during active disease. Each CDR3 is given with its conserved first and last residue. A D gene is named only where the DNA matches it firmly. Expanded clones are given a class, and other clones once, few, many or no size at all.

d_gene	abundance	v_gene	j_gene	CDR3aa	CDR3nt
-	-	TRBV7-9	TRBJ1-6	CASSLAAGDSPLHF	TGTGCCAGCAGCTTAGCGGCAGGGGATTCACCCCTCCACTTT
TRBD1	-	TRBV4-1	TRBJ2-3	CASSQEQGVADTQYF	TGCGCCAGCAGCCAAGAGCAGGGGGTCGCGGATACGCAGTATTTT
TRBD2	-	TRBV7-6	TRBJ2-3	CASSLSPGGGYTDTQYF	TGTGCCAGCAGCTTATCCCCCGGGGGGGGGTACACAGATACGCAGTATTTT
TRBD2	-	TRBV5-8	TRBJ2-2	CASSWGLATSTGELFF	TGTGCCAGCAGCTGGGGACTAGCGACCTCCACCGGGGAGCTGTTTTTT
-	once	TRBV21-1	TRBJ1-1	CASSPRAGQGNTEAFF	TGTGCCAGCAGCCCTCGGGCCGGGCAGGGGAACACTGAAGCTTTCTTT
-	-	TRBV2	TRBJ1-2	CASSQWNYGYTF	TGTGCCAGCAGTCAGTGGAACTATGGCTACACCTTC
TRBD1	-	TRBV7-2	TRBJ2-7	CASSFTMDRGYEQYF	TGTGCCAGCAGCTTTACTATGGACAGGGGCTACGAGCAGTACTTC
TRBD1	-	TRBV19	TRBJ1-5	CASSLIDRERQPQHF	TGTGCCAGTAGCCTAATTGACAGGGAAAGGCAGCCCCAGCATTTT
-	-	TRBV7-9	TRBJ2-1	CASSPRTALNEQFF	TGTGCCAGCAGCCCTCGGACAGCCCTCAATGAGCAGTTCTTC
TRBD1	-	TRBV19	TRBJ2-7	CASSPSGGEQYF	TGTGCCAGTAGTCCCTCAGGGGGCGAGCAGTACTTC
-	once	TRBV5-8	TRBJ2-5	CASSWGTAGGQETQYF	TGTGCCAGCAGCTGGGGGACCGCCGGAGGGCAAGAGACCCAGTACTTC
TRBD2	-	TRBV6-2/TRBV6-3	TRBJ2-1	CASSYSTRWVAGDNEQFF	TGTGCCAGCAGTTACTCGACTAGGTGGGTAGCGGGAGATAATGAGCAGTTCTTC
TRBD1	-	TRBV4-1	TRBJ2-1	CASSPPGQGENEQFF	TGCGCCAGCAGCCCACCGGGACAGGGGGAGAATGAGCAGTTCTTC
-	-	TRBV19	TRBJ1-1	CASSIEGGNTEAFF	TGTGCCAGTAGTATCGAAGGGGGTAACACTGAAGCTTTCTTT
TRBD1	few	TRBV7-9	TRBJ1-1	CASSLGAFTGTENTEAFF	TGTGCCAGCAGCTTAGGGGCATTTACCGGGACAGAGAACACTGAAGCTTTCTTT
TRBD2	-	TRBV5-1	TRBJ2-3	CASSLDGAGAKDTQYF	TGCGCCAGCAGCTTGGATGGAGCGGGGGCTAAAGATACGCAGTATTTT
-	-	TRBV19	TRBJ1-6	CASSITNSPLHF	TGTGCCAGTAGTATAACAAATTCACCCCTCCACTTT
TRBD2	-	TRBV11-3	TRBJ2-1	CASSPGLAGAVEQFF	TGTGCCAGCAGCCCGGGACTAGCGGGAGCAGTTGAGCAGTTCTTC
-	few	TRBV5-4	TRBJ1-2	CASSSLAQGLGYTF	TGTGCCAGCAGCTCCCTCGCCCAGGGCCTAGGCTACACCTTC
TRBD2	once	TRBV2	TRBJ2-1	CASIPGTSGVSEQFF	TGTGCCAGCATCCCCGGGACTAGCGGGGTGAGTGAGCAGTTCTTC
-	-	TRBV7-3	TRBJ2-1	CASSLLATYNEQFF	TGTGCCAGCAGCTTACTAGCAACCTACAATGAGCAGTTCTTC
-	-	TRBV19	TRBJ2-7	CASSVFEGGGEQYF	TGTGCCAGTAGTGTGTTCGAGGGAGGGGGCGAGCAGTACTTC
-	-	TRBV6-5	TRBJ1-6	CASSYEASSYNSPLHF	TGTGCCAGCAGTTACGAGGCTAGCTCCTATAATTCACCCCTCCACTTT
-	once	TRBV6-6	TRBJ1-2	CASSRGVSQGYGYTF	TGTGCCAGCAGTCGGGGGGTGTCCCAGGGGTATGGCTACACCTTC
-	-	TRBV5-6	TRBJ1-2	CASSPIGGVDYGYTF	TGTGCCAGCAGCCCCATTGGGGGGGTGGACTATGGCTACACCTTC
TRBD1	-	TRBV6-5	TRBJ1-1	CASWETGGVTEAFF	TGTGCCAGCTGGGAGACAGGGGGCGTCACTGAAGCTTTCTTT
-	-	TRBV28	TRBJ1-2	CASTLSGYAIYGYTF	TGTGCCAGCACCCTCTCAGGATATGCCATCTATGGCTACACCTTC
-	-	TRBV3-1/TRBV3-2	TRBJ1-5	CASSQAQGPQHF	TGTGCCAGCAGCCAGGCGCAGGGGCCCCAGCATTTT
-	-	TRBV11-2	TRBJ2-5	CASSSRVQETQYF	TGTGCCAGCAGCTCGAGGGTACAAGAGACCCAGTACTTC
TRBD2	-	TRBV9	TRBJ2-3	CASSVASGGNTDTQYF	TGTGCCAGCAGCGTAGCTAGCGGGGGGAACACAGATACGCAGTATTTT
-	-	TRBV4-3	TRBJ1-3	CASSQEDSAGNTIYF	TGCGCCAGCAGCCAAGAGGACAGTGCCGGAAACACCATATATTTT
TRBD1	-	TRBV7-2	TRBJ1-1	CASSLPGQMNTEAFF	TGTGCCAGCAGCCTCCCGGGACAGATGAACACTGAAGCTTTCTTT
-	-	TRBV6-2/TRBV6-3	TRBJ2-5	CASSYSKGEIQETQYF	TGTGCCAGCAGTTACTCGAAGGGAGAAATCCAAGAGACCCAGTACTTC
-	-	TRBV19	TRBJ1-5	CASSLGDSGQPQHF	TGTGCCAGTAGTCTTGGGGACTCGGGTCAGCCCCAGCATTTT
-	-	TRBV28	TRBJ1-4	CASSYRQSNEKLFF	TGTGCCAGCAGTTATCGACAGAGTAATGAAAAACTGTTTTTT
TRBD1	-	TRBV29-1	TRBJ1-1	CSASGTAGKLMNTEAFF	TGCAGCGCCTCCGGGACAGCCGGAAAATTGATGAACACTGAAGCTTTCTTT
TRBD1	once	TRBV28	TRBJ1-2	CASSRTGGYGYTF	TGTGCCAGCAGCCGTACAGGGGGCTATGGCTACACCTTC
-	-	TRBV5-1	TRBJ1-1	CASSSGGDTEAFF	TGCGCCAGCAGCTCTGGAGGCGACACTGAAGCTTTCTTT
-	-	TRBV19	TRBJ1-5	CASSMGRGHANSNQPQHF	TGTGCCAGTAGTATGGGCCGGGGACACGCAAATAGCAATCAGCCCCAGCATTTT
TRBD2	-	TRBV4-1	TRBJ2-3	CASSREGNKPDTQYF	TGCGCCAGCAGCCGGGAGGGGAATAAGCCAGATACGCAGTATTTT
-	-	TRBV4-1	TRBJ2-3	CASSYGQNTDTQYF	TGCGCCAGCAGCTACGGACAGAACACAGATACGCAGTATTTT
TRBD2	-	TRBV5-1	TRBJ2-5	CASSLRAGQETQYF	TGCGCCAGCAGCTTGAGAGCGGGACAAGAGACCCAGTACTTC
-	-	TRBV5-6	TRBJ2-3	CASSLGAGLSTDTQYF	TGTGCCAGCAGCTTGGGGGCAGGCCTTAGCACAGATACGCAGTATTTT
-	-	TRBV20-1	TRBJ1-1	CSASGQLNTEAFF	TGCAGTGCTAGTGGACAGCTGAACACTGAAGCTTTCTTT
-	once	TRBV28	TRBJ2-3	CASGAGTHSTDTQYF	TGTGCCAGCGGCGCCGGGACTCACAGCACAGATACGCAGTATTTT
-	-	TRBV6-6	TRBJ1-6	CASRSGTFGNSPLHF	TGTGCCAGCCGTTCGGGGACTTTTGGCAATTCACCCCTCCACTTT
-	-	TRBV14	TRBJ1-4	CASSRKQNEKLFF	TGTGCCAGCAGCCGGAAACAGAATGAAAAACTGTTTTTT
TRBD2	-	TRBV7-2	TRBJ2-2	CASSHLGLAGGVDTGELFF	TGTGCCAGCAGCCACCTCGGACTAGCGGGAGGGGTTGACACCGGGGAGCTGTTTTTT
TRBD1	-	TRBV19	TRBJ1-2	CATGGQTGGGYTF	TGTGCCACCGGTGGCCAGACAGGGGGTGGCTACACCTTC
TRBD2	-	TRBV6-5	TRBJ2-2	CASSYGTSGGAGELFF	TGTGCCAGCAGTTACGGGACTAGCGGGGGGGCCGGGGAGCTGTTTTTT
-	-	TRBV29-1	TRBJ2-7	CSVGPGSYEQYF	TGCAGCGTTGGCCCAGGCTCCTACGAGCAGTACTTC